One sample yielded the 29 T cell receptor beta chains listed below, sequenced in a study of blood T cell repertoires in COVID-19. The table came from immunoSEQ multiplex PCR; TCRdb's copy has only in-frame clones and leaves some out. The table records approximately 200,000 clones, around 84% of them present only once. The sequencing input was peripheral blood. These receptors all come from a man aged 50 to 60 who had recovered from COVID-19.

The chain links TRBV7-2 to TRBJ2-1, with 13 bases fitting TRBD2. CDR1 is SGHTA and CDR2 is FQGNSA in the germline V gene. V dropped 6 bases and J dropped 8; count of bases not matched to a gene: 7. CDR3 size: 15 residues. The CDR3 loop is CASRRLAGGGDEQFF. The CDR3, as DNA: TGTGCCAGCAGGAGACTAGCGGGGGGAGGGGATGAGCAGTTCTTC.

This clone appeared once. CDR3 sequence reads: CASSLAQGGYGYTF. For the CDR3, the DNA is TGCGCCAGCAGCTTGGCCCAGGGTGGCTATGGCTACACCTTC. The rearrangement links TRBV5-1 to TRBJ1-2, with a weak D call TRBD1 (5 bases). Trimming took 0 bases from V and 4 from J, leaving 10 bases between them. Germline lookup yields CDR1 SGHRS and CDR2 YFSETQ. The CDR3 runs 14 residues.

In its sample, this clone was seen once. V is TRBV19 and J is TRBJ2-5; D is ambiguous. Germline CDR1 and CDR2: LNHDA and SQIVND (reference sequence). V lost 4 bases and J lost 5, with 11 bases in between. The CDR3 contains 13 residues. The CDR3 DNA follows: TGTGCCAGTAGTAGTCAAAAACGGGAGACCCAGTACTTC. Its translation is CASSSQKRETQYF.

This clone was counted between two and nine times. The rearrangement links TRBV5-4 to TRBJ2-2; a weak D match, TRBD2 (5 bases). V was clipped by 4 bases and J by 7 bases, with 17 bases between them. This CDR3 has 15 amino acids. CDR1 and CDR2 (germline): SGHNT, YYREEE (reference sequence). The CDR3 region is CASSPGGLRNGELFF. Here the CDR3 DNA reads TGTGCCAGCAGCCCAGGAGGTCTGAGGAACGGGGAGCTGTTTTTT. Full variable domain (rest looked up from reference TRBV5-4 and TRBJ2-2): ETGVTQSPTHLIKTRGQQVTLRCSSQSGHNTVSWYQQALGQGPQFIFQYYREEENGRGNFPPRFSGLQFPNYSSELNVNALELDDSALYLCASSPGGLRNGELFFGEGSRLTVL.

The chain recombines TRBV28 with TRBJ1-5; a possible D gene is TRBD1 (5 bases). The V and J ends lost 5 bases and 4 bases respectively, with 9 bases between them. The germline V gene encodes CDR1 MDHEN and CDR2 SYDVKM. CDR3 length equals 13 residues. The CDR3, as DNA: TGTGCCAGCAGTAACAGGAGAAATCAGCCCCAGCATTTT. Residues: CASSNRRNQPQHF.

This chain connects TRBV30 to TRBJ2-2, with 8 bases fitting TRBD1. Germline assignment: CDR1 GTSNPN and CDR2 SVGIG (reference sequence). This CDR3 comprises 14 residues. Trimming cost V 4 bases and J 6 bases; bases outside gene matches: 7. DNA for the CDR3: TGTGCCTGGAATTCCGGGACAGGACCCGGGGAGCTGTTTTTT. This codes for CAWNSGTGPGELFF. The entire variable domain, with the rest obtained from reference TRBV30 and TRBJ2-2, is as follows: SQTIHQWPATLVQPVGSPLSLECTVEGTSNPNLYWYRQAAGRGLQLLFYSVGIGQISSEVPQNLSASRPQDRQFILSSKKLLLSDSGFYLCAWNSGTGPGELFFGEGSRLTVL.

The chain recombines TRBV5-1 with TRBJ2-3; the D gene is possibly TRBD1 (6 bases). V lost 2 bases to trimming and J lost 4 bases, with 14 bases between them. The CDR3 is 15 amino acids. Germline values: CDR1 SGHRS, CDR2 YFSETQ. The CDR3 DNA reads as TGCGCCAGCAGCTTAGGGGGAGTCGGGTCAGATACGCAGTATTTT. This translates into CASSLGGVGSDTQYF.

Of note for this clone: Other nucleotide sequences in the sample specify the same CDR3. V usage is TRBV6-1 and J usage is TRBJ2-1; tentative D call: TRBD1 (6 bases). V dropped 3 bases and J dropped 7 bases, with 22 bases sitting between them. Germline V gene lookup returns CDR1 MNHNS and CDR2 SASEGT. This CDR3 is 17 amino acids long. The CDR3 spells CASSEWGRDILVNEQFF. CDR3 nucleotides: TGTGCCAGCAGTGAGTGGGGTCGGGACATTCTTGTGAATGAGCAGTTCTTC.

J is TRBJ2-1 and V is TRBV29-1, with a tentative D call TRBD2 (5 bases). There are 13 residues in the CDR3. Trimming cost V 5 bases and J 0 bases, with 8 bases left between them. Germline lookup yields CDR1 SQVTM and CDR2 ANQGSEA. CDR3: CSVFGSSYNEQFF. The CDR3 DNA reads TGCAGCGTTTTTGGGAGCTCCTACAATGAGCAGTTCTTC.

This clone came up once. Written as DNA, the CDR3 is TGTGCCAGCGATAGCGGGAGGACACTAGCCAAAAACATTCAGTACTTC. Amino acid sequence: CASDSGRTLAKNIQYF. The rearrangement joins TRBV19 to TRBJ2-4; 10 nucleotides agree with TRBD2. This CDR3 contains 16 residues. With V trimmed by 9 bases and J by 0 bases, 8 bases remained unmatched. CDR1 and CDR2 (germline): LNHDA, SQIVND (reference sequence).

The CDR3: CAWSTGLGETQYF. CDR3 sequence (DNA): TGTGCCTGGAGTACAGGTCTAGGGGAGACCCAGTACTTC. J is TRBJ2-5 and V is TRBV30; TRBD1 might be the D (5 bases). The V gene's germline CDR1 is GTSNPN and CDR2 SVGIG (reference sequence). The CDR3 runs to 13 residues. V was cut by 2 bases and J by 5 bases, with 12 bases left in between.

The rearrangement joins TRBV14 to TRBJ1-2, with 8 bases identical to TRBD1. With V trimmed by 4 bases and J by 4 bases, 5 bases remained unmatched. This CDR3 is 14 amino acids long. CDR1 is SGHDN and CDR2 is FVKESK in the germline V gene. The CDR3 region is CASSPGGLFYGYTF. In nucleotides, the CDR3 is TGTGCCAGCAGCCCAGGGGGCTTATTCTATGGCTACACCTTC. The full variable domain, completed using reference TRBV14 and TRBJ1-2, is EAGVTQFPSHSVIEKGQTVTLRCDPISGHDNLYWYRRVMGKEIKFLLHFVKESKQDESGMPNNRFLAERTGGTYSTLKVQPAELEDSGVYFCASSPGGLFYGYTFGSGTRLTVV.

This rearrangement joins TRBV7-9 to TRBJ2-3, with 8 bases that match TRBD2. The CDR3 covers 15 residues. Germline loops: CDR1 SEHNR, CDR2 FQNEAQ (reference sequence). The ends lost 4 bases at V and 6 bases at J; junction bases unmatched: 9. The CDR3 sequence is CASSSPGLGYDTQYF. CDR3 bases: TGTGCCAGCAGCTCGCCGGGACTAGGTTATGATACGCAGTATTTT.

The rearrangement joins TRBV7-9 to TRBJ1-2, with a possible D match to TRBD1 (5 bases). The CDR3 is 13 amino acids. Trimming left V 11 bases short and J 2 bases short, with 15 bases between. CDR1 is SEHNR, CDR2 FQNEAQ, per germline (reference sequence). The CDR3 spells CAGAGEINYGYTF. The CDR3 coding sequence is TGTGCCGGGGCGGGGGAGATAAACTATGGCTACACCTTC.

The chain carries TRBV28 and TRBJ2-1; D not certain. The CDR3 extends over 13 amino acids. Trimming cost V 2 bases and J 6 bases, with 8 bases left between them. Germline V gene data show CDR1 as MDHEN and CDR2 as SYDVKM. This CDR3 is CASSLPPRNEQFF. For the CDR3, the DNA is TGTGCCAGCAGTTTACCCCCTCGCAATGAGCAGTTCTTC.

The chain uses TRBV7-2 and TRBJ1-1; D is possibly TRBD1 (5 bases). The CDR3 is 15 amino acids. V dropped 6 bases and J dropped 2 bases, with 16 bases sitting between them. CDR1 and CDR2 from the germline V gene are SGHTA and FQGNSA. In DNA, the CDR3 is TGTGCCAGCAGACCCGGACCGGGGGGTAACACTGAAGCTTTCTTT. This translates into CASRPGPGGNTEAFF. Full variable domain (rest looked up from reference TRBV7-2 and TRBJ1-1): GAGVSQSPSNKVTEKGKDVELRCDPISGHTALYWYRQSLGQGLEFLIYFQGNSAPDKSGLPSDRFSAERTGGSVSTLTIQRTQQEDSAVYLCASRPGPGGNTEAFFGQGTRLTVV.

The rearrangement joins TRBV5-1 to TRBJ1-4; 11 bases map to TRBD1. The V and J ends lost 4 bases and 4 bases, in that order; junction bases with no gene match: 3. CDR3 size: 15 residues. CDR1 is SGHRS and CDR2 is YFSETQ in the germline V gene. The CDR3 DNA follows: TGCGCCAGCAGCGGCGGGACAGGGGGTAATGAAAAACTGTTTTTT. Translating it yields CASSGGTGGNEKLFF.

V usage is TRBV11-1 and J usage is TRBJ2-3; 8 nucleotides line up with TRBD2. V shed 3 bases, J shed 0 bases, and the junction held 5 bases outside the gene matches. This CDR3 contains 16 residues. Germline V gene data show CDR1 as SGHAT and CDR2 as FQDESV (reference sequence). CDR3 coding DNA: TGTGCCAGCAGCTTCCAGCGGGGGCCGAGCACAGATACGCAGTATTTT. Protein sequence: CASSFQRGPSTDTQYF.

The chain combines TRBV19 with TRBJ2-5, with D possibly matching TRBD2 (5 bases). There are 13 residues in the CDR3. Germline CDR1 reads LNHDA; CDR2 reads SQIVND (reference sequence). The germline V and J ends were trimmed by 5 bases and 5 bases, with 12 bases remaining between them. This chain's CDR3 is CASSGSLLETQYF. CDR3 DNA: TGTGCCAGTAGTGGGAGTCTCTTGGAGACCCAGTACTTC.

The chain carries TRBV28 and TRBJ1-4; D is uncertain. The V end lost 9 bases, the J end lost 6 bases, and 14 bases lay between the germline ends. This CDR3 comprises 13 residues. Germline CDR1 is MDHEN and CDR2 is SYDVKM. CDR3 nucleotides: TGTGCCAGTCGGACCCGGGGAGATGAAAAACTGTTTTTT. It translates to CASRTRGDEKLFF.

This clone was seen only a few times. The chain recombines TRBV7-8 with TRBJ1-5, with D uncertain. V lost 1 base and J lost 4, with 5 bases in between. CDR1 SGHVS and CDR2 FQNEAQ come from the germline V gene. This CDR3 comprises 13 residues. The CDR3 region has the DNA TGTGCCAGCAGCTTAGTTCCGAATCAGCCCCAGCATTTT. It specifies CASSLVPNQPQHF.

The rearrangement uses TRBV7-9 and TRBJ2-1, with D hard to call. The CDR3 extends over 12 amino acids. The V gene's germline CDR1 is SEHNR and CDR2 FQNEAQ (reference sequence). Trimming stripped 3 bases from V and 11 bases from J, with 11 bases between. CDR3 nucleotides: TGTGCCAGCAGCTTCTATGGTTTGAAGCAGTTCTTC. It yields the protein CASSFYGLKQFF.

The chain recombines TRBV28 with TRBJ1-4, with a possible D match to TRBD1 (5 bases). There are 14 residues in the CDR3. The germline gives CDR1 MDHEN, CDR2 SYDVKM. The ends were cut back, 4 bases at V and 10 bases at J, with 16 bases in the middle. The CDR3 protein is CASSSTLPTVKLFF. The CDR3 coding sequence is TGTGCCAGCAGTTCCACCCTCCCGACAGTAAAACTGTTTTTT.

The gene calls are TRBV2 and TRBJ2-7, with 11 bases that match TRBD2. V was clipped by 2 bases and J by 5 bases; unmatched bases: 5. Germline V CDR1 and CDR2: SNHLY, FYNNEI. This CDR3 has 15 amino acids. CDR3 protein: CASSEKTSGRNEQYF. Here the CDR3 DNA reads TGTGCCAGCAGTGAAAAAACTAGCGGGAGAAACGAGCAGTACTTC. The variable domain in full, completed from reference TRBV2 and TRBJ2-7, reads EPEVTQTPSHQVTQMGQEVILRCVPISNHLYFYWYRQILGQKVEFLVSFYNNEISEKSEIFDDQFSVERPDGSNFTLKIRSTKLEDSAMYFCASSEKTSGRNEQYFGPGTRLTVT.

The chain is built from TRBV28 and TRBJ1-2; possible D gene TRBD1, 6 bases. Germline values: CDR1 MDHEN, CDR2 SYDVKM. Trimming shortened V by 5 bases and J by 8 bases, and 12 bases separated the two germline ends. The CDR3 totals 12 residues. For the CDR3, the DNA is TGTGCCAGCAGTAACAGGGTTGGAGGCTACACCTTC. Protein sequence: CASSNRVGGYTF.

The CDR3 sequence: CASSPPQSTGGKSPGNTIYF. The DNA of the CDR3 is TGTGCCAGTAGTCCGCCTCAGTCGACAGGGGGCAAATCGCCTGGAAACACCATATATTTT. This chain links TRBV19 with TRBJ1-3; 10 bases match TRBD1. Losses at the gene ends were 5 bases for V and 2 bases for J; bases not matched to a gene: 18. The germline V gene encodes CDR1 LNHDA and CDR2 SQIVND (reference sequence). This CDR3 region has 20 residues.

This sequence joins TRBV7-9 and TRBJ2-5, with TRBD1 matching over 8 bases. Per the germline V gene, CDR1 is SEHNR and CDR2 is FQNEAQ (reference sequence). The CDR3 length is 15 residues. Trimming took 5 bases from V and 5 from J; bases not matched to a gene: 10. CDR3 DNA: TGTGCCAGCAGCCTAGGACAGGGCCACCGGGAGACCCAGTACTTC. Its translation: CASSLGQGHRETQYF.

V usage is TRBV28 and J usage is TRBJ1-2, with 11 bases identical to TRBD1. The CDR3 has 14 amino acids. J lost 8 bases, V lost 1 base, and 3 bases had no gene match. CDR1 and CDR2 from the germline V gene are MDHEN and SYDVKM. CDR3 region: CASSLSGTGGGYTF. For the CDR3, the DNA is TGTGCCAGCAGTTTATCCGGGACAGGGGGAGGCTACACCTTC.

The chain carries TRBV5-1 and TRBJ1-4, with 9 bases that match TRBD1. This CDR3 has 16 residues. Trimming removed 3 bases from V and 3 bases from J; junction bases left unmatched: 6. The germline CDR1 and CDR2 sequences are SGHRS and YFSETQ. The CDR3 here is CASSSGTGYPNEKLFF. CDR3 nucleotides: TGCGCCAGCAGCTCCGGGACAGGGTACCCTAATGAAAAACTGTTTTTT.